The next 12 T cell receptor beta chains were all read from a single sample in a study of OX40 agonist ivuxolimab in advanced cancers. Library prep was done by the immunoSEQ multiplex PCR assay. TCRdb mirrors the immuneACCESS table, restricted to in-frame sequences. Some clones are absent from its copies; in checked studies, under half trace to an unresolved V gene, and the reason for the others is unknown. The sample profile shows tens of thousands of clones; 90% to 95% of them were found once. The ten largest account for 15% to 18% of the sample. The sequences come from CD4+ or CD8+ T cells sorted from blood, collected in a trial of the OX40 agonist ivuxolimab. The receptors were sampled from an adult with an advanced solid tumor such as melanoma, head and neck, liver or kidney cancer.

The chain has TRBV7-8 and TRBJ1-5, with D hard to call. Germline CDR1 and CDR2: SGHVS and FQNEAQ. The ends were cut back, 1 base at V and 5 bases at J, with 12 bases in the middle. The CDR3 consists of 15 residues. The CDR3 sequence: CASSLVDRKDQPQHF. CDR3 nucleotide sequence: TGTGCCAGCAGCTTAGTAGACCGTAAAGATCAGCCCCAGCATTTT.

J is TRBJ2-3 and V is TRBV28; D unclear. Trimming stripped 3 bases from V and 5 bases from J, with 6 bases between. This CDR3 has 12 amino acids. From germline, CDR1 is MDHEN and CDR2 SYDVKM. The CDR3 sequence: CASSFPGDTQYF. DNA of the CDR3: TGTGCCAGCAGTTTCCCAGGAGATACGCAGTATTTT.

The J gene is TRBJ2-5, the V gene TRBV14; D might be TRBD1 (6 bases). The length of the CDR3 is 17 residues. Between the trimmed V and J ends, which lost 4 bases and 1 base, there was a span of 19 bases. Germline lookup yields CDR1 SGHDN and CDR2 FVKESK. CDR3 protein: CASSPDWGLAVQETQYF. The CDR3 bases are TGTGCCAGCAGCCCCGACTGGGGGCTTGCGGTCCAAGAGACCCAGTACTTC.

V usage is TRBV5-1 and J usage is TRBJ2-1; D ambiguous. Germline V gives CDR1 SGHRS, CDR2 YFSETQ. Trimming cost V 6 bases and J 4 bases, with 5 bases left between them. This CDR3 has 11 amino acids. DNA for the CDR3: TGCGCCAGCACGGCGTACAATGAGCAGTTCTTC. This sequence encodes CASTAYNEQFF.

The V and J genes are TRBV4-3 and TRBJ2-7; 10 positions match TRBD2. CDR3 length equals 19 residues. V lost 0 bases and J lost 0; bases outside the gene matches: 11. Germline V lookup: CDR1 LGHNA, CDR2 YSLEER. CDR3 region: CASSQDGPLAGDNSYEQYF. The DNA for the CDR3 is TGCGCCAGCAGCCAAGATGGCCCCCTAGCGGGGGACAACTCCTACGAGCAGTACTTC.

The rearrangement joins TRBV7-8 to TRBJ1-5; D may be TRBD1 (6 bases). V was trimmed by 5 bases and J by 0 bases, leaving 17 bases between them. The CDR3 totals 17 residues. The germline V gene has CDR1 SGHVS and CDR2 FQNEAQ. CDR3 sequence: CASSPTRGGDSNQPQHF. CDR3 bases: TGTGCCAGCAGCCCGACCCGAGGGGGAGATAGCAATCAGCCCCAGCATTTT.

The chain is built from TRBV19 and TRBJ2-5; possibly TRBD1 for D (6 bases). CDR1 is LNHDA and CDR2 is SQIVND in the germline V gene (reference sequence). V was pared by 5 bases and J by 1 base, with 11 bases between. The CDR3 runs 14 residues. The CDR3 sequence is CASSPQDSQETQYF. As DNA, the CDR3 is TGTGCCAGTAGTCCTCAGGACAGCCAAGAGACCCAGTACTTC.

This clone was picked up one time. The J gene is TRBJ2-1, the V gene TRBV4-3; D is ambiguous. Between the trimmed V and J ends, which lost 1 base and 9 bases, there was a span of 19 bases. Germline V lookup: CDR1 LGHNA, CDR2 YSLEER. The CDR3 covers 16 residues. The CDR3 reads CASSQVGGYGRIEQFF. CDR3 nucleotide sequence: TGCGCCAGCAGCCAAGTAGGTGGCTATGGCAGAATTGAGCAGTTCTTC.

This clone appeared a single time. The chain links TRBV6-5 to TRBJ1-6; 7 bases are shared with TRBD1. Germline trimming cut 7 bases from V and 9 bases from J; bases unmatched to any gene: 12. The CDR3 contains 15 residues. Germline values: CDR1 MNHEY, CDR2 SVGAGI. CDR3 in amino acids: CASTDDRDVGSPLHF. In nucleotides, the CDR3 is TGTGCCAGCACCGACGACAGGGATGTAGGTTCACCCCTCCACTTT.

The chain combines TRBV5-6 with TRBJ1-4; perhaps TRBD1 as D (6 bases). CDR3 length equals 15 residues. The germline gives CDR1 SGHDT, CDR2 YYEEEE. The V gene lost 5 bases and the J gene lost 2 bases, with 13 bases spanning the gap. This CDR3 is CASRTGALTNEKLFF. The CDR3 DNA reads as TGTGCCAGCAGAACGGGGGCGCTTACTAATGAAAAACTGTTTTTT.

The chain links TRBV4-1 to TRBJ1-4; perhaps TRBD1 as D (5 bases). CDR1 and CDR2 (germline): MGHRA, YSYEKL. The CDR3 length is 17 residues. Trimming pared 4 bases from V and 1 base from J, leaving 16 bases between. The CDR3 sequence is CASSPFSSGETNEKLFF. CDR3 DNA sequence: TGCGCCAGCAGCCCTTTTTCGTCGGGGGAAACTAATGAAAAACTGTTTTTT.

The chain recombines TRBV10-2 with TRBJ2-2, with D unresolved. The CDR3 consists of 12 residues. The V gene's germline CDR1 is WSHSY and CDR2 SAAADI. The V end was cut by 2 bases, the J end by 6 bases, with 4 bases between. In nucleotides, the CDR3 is TGCGCCAGCAGTGAGGGGGCCGGGGAGCTGTTTTTT. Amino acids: CASSEGAGELFF.